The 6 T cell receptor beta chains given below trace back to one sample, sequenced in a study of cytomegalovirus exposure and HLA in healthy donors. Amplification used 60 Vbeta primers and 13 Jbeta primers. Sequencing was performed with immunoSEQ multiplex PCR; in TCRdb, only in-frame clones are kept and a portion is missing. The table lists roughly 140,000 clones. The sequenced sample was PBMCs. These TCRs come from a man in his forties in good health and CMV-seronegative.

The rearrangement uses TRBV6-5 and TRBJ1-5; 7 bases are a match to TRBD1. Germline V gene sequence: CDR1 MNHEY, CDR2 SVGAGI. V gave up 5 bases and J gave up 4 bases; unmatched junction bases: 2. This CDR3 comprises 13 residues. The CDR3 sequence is CASSDRENQPQHF. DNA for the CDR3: TGTGCCAGCAGTGACAGGGAAAATCAGCCCCAGCATTTT.

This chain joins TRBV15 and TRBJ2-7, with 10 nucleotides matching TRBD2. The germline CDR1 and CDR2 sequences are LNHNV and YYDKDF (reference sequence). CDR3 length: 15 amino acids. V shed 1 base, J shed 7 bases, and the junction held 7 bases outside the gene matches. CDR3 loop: CATSRGSGGAGEQYF. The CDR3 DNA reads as TGTGCCACCAGCAGAGGCAGCGGGGGGGCGGGGGAGCAGTACTTC.

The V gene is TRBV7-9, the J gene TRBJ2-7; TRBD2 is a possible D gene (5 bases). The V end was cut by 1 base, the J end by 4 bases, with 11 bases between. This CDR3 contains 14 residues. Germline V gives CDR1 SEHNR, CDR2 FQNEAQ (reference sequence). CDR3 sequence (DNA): TGTGCCAGCAGCTTAGGAGGAGAGGGTTACGAGCAGTACTTC. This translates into CASSLGGEGYEQYF.

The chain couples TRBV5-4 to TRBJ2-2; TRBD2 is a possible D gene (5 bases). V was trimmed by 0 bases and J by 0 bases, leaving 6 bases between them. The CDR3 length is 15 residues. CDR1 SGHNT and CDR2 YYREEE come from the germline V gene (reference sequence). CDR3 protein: CASSLVGTNTGELFF. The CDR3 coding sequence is TGTGCCAGCAGCTTGGTCGGGACGAACACCGGGGAGCTGTTTTTT.

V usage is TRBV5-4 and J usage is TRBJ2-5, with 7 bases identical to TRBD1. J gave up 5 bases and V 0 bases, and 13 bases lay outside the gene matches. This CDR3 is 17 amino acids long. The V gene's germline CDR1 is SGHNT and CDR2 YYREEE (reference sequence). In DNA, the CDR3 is TGTGCCAGCAGCTTGGCCGGTTTCAGGGGGTTCGAGGAGACCCAGTACTTC. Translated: CASSLAGFRGFEETQYF.

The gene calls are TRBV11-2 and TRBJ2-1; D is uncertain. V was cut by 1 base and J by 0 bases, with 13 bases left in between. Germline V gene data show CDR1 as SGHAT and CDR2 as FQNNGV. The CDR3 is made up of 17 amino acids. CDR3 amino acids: CASSLVLSRSSYNEQFF. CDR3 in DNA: TGTGCCAGCAGCTTAGTCTTGTCTAGGAGCTCCTACAATGAGCAGTTCTTC.